The sequence of this T cell receptor (beta chain) was determined in a study of blood T cell repertoires in COVID-19. Study information: Nucleic acid was either cDNA or gDNA, and it came from T cells, B-cell-depleted T cells, or PBMCs.

The CDR3 runs to 15 residues. The germline V gene has CDR1 LNHDA and CDR2 SQIVND (reference sequence). Trimming pared 3 bases from V and 2 bases from J, leaving 13 bases between. Original analysis: The assay estimated nucleated cells by amplifying reference gene primers. The protocol was immunoSEQ multiplex PCR, while the TCRdb copy is restricted to in-frame clones and leaves out a portion. That table gives V, J and clone size, and the DNA gave D and trimming. The sample carries roughly 230,000 clones, over 90% recorded once. The sequenced sample was peripheral blood. The chain couples TRBV19 to TRBJ2-5, with D unclear. This TCR derives from a man aged 25-45 years with COVID-19, enrolled during active disease. This CDR3 is CASSMTRIAQETQYF. The DNA of the CDR3 is TGTGCCAGTAGTATGACCCGGATAGCACAAGAGACCCAGTACTTC.